The 9 T cell receptor beta chains given below trace back to one sample, sequenced in a study of blood T cell repertoires in COVID-19. The repertoire was sequenced with immunoSEQ multiplex PCR; TCRdb's copy has only in-frame clones and lacks some. The sample contains under 350,000 clones, 80% to 90% of which appear only once. Sequencing used PBMCs or T cells enriched from blood (not recorded which). The source is a woman aged 40 to 50 with acute COVID-19.

The chain recombines TRBV7-8 with TRBJ2-3; 7 bases map to TRBD2. Germline lookup yields CDR1 SGHVS and CDR2 FQNEAQ. The trim removed 3 bases at V and 4 bases at J, leaving 10 bases unmatched. The CDR3 has 16 residues. CDR3 coding DNA: TGTGCCAGCAGCTTTTCCGAGGCGGGAGTCGCAGATACGCAGTATTTT. Its protein is CASSFSEAGVADTQYF.

This clone has only one observation. The chain combines TRBV5-1 with TRBJ1-1, with D tentatively TRBD1 (6 bases). The germline V gene encodes CDR1 SGHRS and CDR2 YFSETQ. V was clipped by 0 bases and J by 7 bases, with 13 bases between them. The CDR3 contains 14 residues. CDR3 coding DNA: TGCGCCAGCAGCTTGGACTACCAGGGGTTTGAAGCTTTCTTT. Translation gives CASSLDYQGFEAFF.

The chain joins TRBV7-2 to TRBJ1-5; 8 bases fit TRBD1. Germline CDR1 reads SGHTA; CDR2 reads FQGNSA. This CDR3 is built from 15 residues. V lost 1 base to trimming and J lost 2 bases; unmatched junction nucleotides: 1. CDR3 DNA: TGTGCCAGCAGCTTAGTGGGACAGGGCAATCAGCCCCAGCATTTT. Encoded protein: CASSLVGQGNQPQHF.

The rearrangement joins TRBV28 to TRBJ1-1, with TRBD1 as a possible D gene (5 bases). Per the germline V gene, CDR1 is MDHEN and CDR2 is SYDVKM. V was trimmed by 6 bases and J by 2 bases, leaving 19 bases between them. The CDR3 runs to 16 residues. CDR3 in amino acids: CASRSHAGSGNTEAFF. In DNA form, the CDR3 reads TGTGCCAGCAGGTCTCATGCAGGGTCGGGCAACACTGAAGCTTTCTTT.

The chain recombines TRBV19 with TRBJ2-3; 11 bases match TRBD2. With V trimmed by 5 bases and J by 6 bases, 10 bases remained unmatched. The germline CDR1 and CDR2 sequences are LNHDA and SQIVND (reference sequence). The CDR3 totals 16 residues. In DNA, the CDR3 is TGTGCCAGTAGTCCTCGGACTAGCGGGTTGGGTGATACGCAGTATTTT. This gives the protein CASSPRTSGLGDTQYF.

The genes are TRBV3-1 (or the pseudogene TRBV3-2) and TRBJ1-5, with 8 bases identical to TRBD1. CDR1 is LGHDT and CDR2 is YNNKEL in the germline V gene (reference sequence). V was clipped by 2 bases and J by 3 bases; unmatched bases: 6. This CDR3 has 16 residues. This chain's CDR3 is CASSQTGTGINQPQHF. CDR3 in DNA: TGTGCCAGCAGCCAAACCGGGACAGGCATCAATCAGCCCCAGCATTTT.

This chain links TRBV2 with TRBJ1-3, with no clear D. Per the germline V gene, CDR1 is SNHLY and CDR2 is FYNNEI. Trimming pared 4 bases from V and 1 base from J, leaving 5 bases between. The CDR3 length is 13 residues. In nucleotides, the CDR3 is TGTGCCAGCAGTGTTTTATCTGGAAACACCATATATTTT. This encodes CASSVLSGNTIYF.

This clone was detected only a few times. The chain has TRBV6-2 or TRBV6-3 and TRBJ1-5; D perhaps matches TRBD1 (6 bases). V was trimmed by 5 bases and J by 0 bases, leaving 14 bases between them. Germline-derived CDR1 and CDR2 are MNHEY and SVGEGT. The CDR3 totals 16 residues. CDR3 sequence: CASSGRGRYSNQPQHF. The CDR3 DNA sequence: TGTGCCAGCAGTGGCAGGGGTCGTTATAGCAATCAGCCCCAGCATTTT.

V gene TRBV6-2 or TRBV6-3 combines with J gene TRBJ2-3; tentatively, D is TRBD1 (5 bases). Trimming took 1 base from V and 2 from J, leaving 19 bases between them. The CDR3 is 18 residues long. The V gene's germline CDR1 is MNHEY and CDR2 SVGEGT. The CDR3: CASSYLRTIDPITDTQYF. CDR3 DNA: TGTGCCAGCAGTTACTTGCGGACAATCGACCCAATCACAGATACGCAGTATTTT.